This is a list of T cell receptor beta chains from one sample in a study of T cells after somatic rescue of genetic block. TCRdb's table, derived via immunoSEQ multiplex PCR, lists solely in-frame clones and lacks some. The sample yields 9,500 to 15,000 clones, about 69% seen once. The sequenced sample was peripheral blood mononuclear cells (PBMCs). All receptors come from a boy aged 5-17 years. Both conserved end residues are part of each CDR3. The D gene is left open where the match is weak. Clone size appears in some rows only: once, few, many, or a class for an expanded clone.

J,V,size,D,DNA,CDR3
TRBJ2-1,TRBV5-6,NA,TRBD2,TGTGCCAGCAGCTTTTGGAGGGGGACTAGCGGCTACAATGAGCAGTTCTTC,CASSFWRGTSGYNEQFF
TRBJ2-6,TRBV28,NA,NA,TGTGCCAGCAGTTTTTATGGGGCCAACGTCCTGACTTTC,CASSFYGANVLTF
TRBJ2-1,TRBV28,few,NA,TGTGCCAGCAGCCCTGGGTCTGGAACTGATGAGCAGTTCTTC,CASSPGSGTDEQFF
TRBJ1-5,TRBV28,NA,NA,TGTGCCAGCAGTTCATTCAGGGGACATAGCAATCAGCCCCAGCATTTT,CASSSFRGHSNQPQHF
TRBJ1-2,TRBV5-1,once,NA,TGCGCCAGCAGCTTGGATCTGGGGCGGGGTGGCTACACCTTC,CASSLDLGRGGYTF
TRBJ2-3,TRBV7-2,once,TRBD1,TGTGCCAGCAGCTTTCGGGACAGGCTGCATACGCAGTATTTT,CASSFRDRLHTQYF
TRBJ1-6,TRBV2,NA,NA,TGTGCCAGCAGTGAAAACAGGTTGAGCTCCTATAATTCACCCCTCCACTTT,CASSENRLSSYNSPLHF
TRBJ2-3,TRBV6-6,once,NA,TGTGCCAGCAGTTACCGGGGAGACCTAAGCACAGATACGCAGTATTTT,CASSYRGDLSTDTQYF
TRBJ1-5,TRBV9,NA,NA,TGTGCCAGCAGCTCGGGAGGGGGGAAGCCCCAGCATTTT,CASSSGGGKPQHF
TRBJ2-7,TRBV6-6,few,TRBD2,TGTGCCAGCGGGTGGGGAGGGCTAAACTACGAGCAGTACTTC,CASGWGGLNYEQYF
TRBJ2-3,TRBV20-1,NA,NA,TGCAGTGCTGAGCCCCCGCAGTATTTT,CSAEPPQYF
TRBJ2-7,TRBV6-6,NA,NA,TGTGCCAGCAGTTACGGGCAGGGATCCTACGAGCAGTACTTC,CASSYGQGSYEQYF
TRBJ2-3,TRBV9,NA,NA,TGTGCCAGCAGCTTAGGGAAACCGACTAGGGTTCTTTCAGATACGCAGTATTTT,CASSLGKPTRVLSDTQYF
TRBJ2-7,TRBV18,NA,NA,TGTGCCAGCTCAGGGGACTGGATCAACGAGCAGTACTTC,CASSGDWINEQYF
TRBJ2-3,TRBV6-6,NA,TRBD2,TGTGCCAGCAGTCCCCGACTAGCGGGAAGCACAGATACGCAGTATTTT,CASSPRLAGSTDTQYF
TRBJ2-3,TRBV11-3,NA,TRBD2,TGTGCCAGCAGCCGCGGGGGACTAGCGTGGGATACGCAGTATTTT,CASSRGGLAWDTQYF
TRBJ2-7,TRBV19,few,TRBD1,TGTGCCAGTAGTATCGGGACAGGGACCTACGAGCAGTACTTC,CASSIGTGTYEQYF
TRBJ2-5,TRBV11-2,NA,TRBD2,TGTGCCAGCAGCTTAGGAGGGACTAGCGGGGGGGCTGAGGAGACCCAGTACTTC,CASSLGGTSGGAEETQYF
TRBJ1-6,TRBV5-5,NA,TRBD1,TGTGCCAGCACCGACAAGGACAGGTCTCCTTATAATTCACCCCTCCACTTT,CASTDKDRSPYNSPLHF
TRBJ1-1,TRBV10-3,NA,NA,TGTGCCATCAGTGGCGGGACTGAAGCTTTCTTT,CAISGGTEAFF
TRBJ2-5,TRBV9,once,TRBD2,TGTGCCAGCAGCGTAGGTGGTAGCGGGGGGCACCAAGAGACCCAGTACTTC,CASSVGGSGGHQETQYF
TRBJ2-7,TRBV6-6,few,TRBD1,TGTGCCAGCAGTTACCCCGGGACAGGGGGTCCCTACGAGCAGTACTTC,CASSYPGTGGPYEQYF
TRBJ2-4,TRBV7-8,NA,TRBD2,TGTGCCAGCAGCCCGGGACTAGCGGGGGGGAGGAGCATTCAGTACTTC,CASSPGLAGGRSIQYF
TRBJ1-5,TRBV30,once,TRBD1,TGTGCCATGGACAGGGGGCACAATCAGCCCCAGCATTTT,CAMDRGHNQPQHF